This record concerns one T cell receptor beta chain sequence. With V trimmed by 0 bases and J by 10 bases, 7 bases remained unmatched. Germline V lookup: CDR1 GTSNPN, CDR2 SVGIG (reference sequence). CDR3 length: 14 residues. Sample treatment: 15 to 20 received Ad26.COV2.S at low or high dose, single or two shots; five or six received placebo; per-sample allocation not given. Day 63 following the first vaccine or placebo injection was when the samples were taken. The entry originates in a study of Ad26.COV2.S vaccination and SARS-CoV-2 variants. Profiling relied on immunoSEQ multiplex PCR, and the TCRdb table lists in-frame clones only, not all of them. The sample contains more than 300,000 clones, just over 85% of which appear only once.

The source was peripheral blood, collected in a trial of Ad26.COV2.S vaccine versus placebo. The chain recombines TRBV30 with TRBJ2-1; 9 bases are a match to TRBD2. This TCR came from a person aged 18-65 years who received the Ad26.COV2.S COVID-19 vaccine or a placebo. CDR3 loop: CAWSVGWTSVEQFF. Here the CDR3 DNA reads TGTGCCTGGAGTGTAGGGTGGACTAGCGTCGAGCAGTTCTTC.